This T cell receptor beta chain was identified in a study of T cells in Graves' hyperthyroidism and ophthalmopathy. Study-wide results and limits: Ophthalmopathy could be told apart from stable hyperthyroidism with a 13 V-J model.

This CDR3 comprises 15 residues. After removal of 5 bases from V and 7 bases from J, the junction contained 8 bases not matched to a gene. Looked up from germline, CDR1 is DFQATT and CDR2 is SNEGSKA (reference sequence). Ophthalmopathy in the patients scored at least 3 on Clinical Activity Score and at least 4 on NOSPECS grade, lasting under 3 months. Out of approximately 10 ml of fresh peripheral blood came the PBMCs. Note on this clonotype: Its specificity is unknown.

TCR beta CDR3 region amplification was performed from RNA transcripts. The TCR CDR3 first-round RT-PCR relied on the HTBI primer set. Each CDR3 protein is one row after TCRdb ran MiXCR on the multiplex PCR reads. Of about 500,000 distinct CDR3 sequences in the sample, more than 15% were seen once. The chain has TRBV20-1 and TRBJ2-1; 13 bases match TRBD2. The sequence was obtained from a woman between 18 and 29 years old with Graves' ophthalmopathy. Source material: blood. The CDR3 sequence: CSAWTSGRGVNEQFF. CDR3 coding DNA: TGCAGTGCTTGGACTAGCGGGAGAGGGGTTAATGAGCAGTTCTTC.